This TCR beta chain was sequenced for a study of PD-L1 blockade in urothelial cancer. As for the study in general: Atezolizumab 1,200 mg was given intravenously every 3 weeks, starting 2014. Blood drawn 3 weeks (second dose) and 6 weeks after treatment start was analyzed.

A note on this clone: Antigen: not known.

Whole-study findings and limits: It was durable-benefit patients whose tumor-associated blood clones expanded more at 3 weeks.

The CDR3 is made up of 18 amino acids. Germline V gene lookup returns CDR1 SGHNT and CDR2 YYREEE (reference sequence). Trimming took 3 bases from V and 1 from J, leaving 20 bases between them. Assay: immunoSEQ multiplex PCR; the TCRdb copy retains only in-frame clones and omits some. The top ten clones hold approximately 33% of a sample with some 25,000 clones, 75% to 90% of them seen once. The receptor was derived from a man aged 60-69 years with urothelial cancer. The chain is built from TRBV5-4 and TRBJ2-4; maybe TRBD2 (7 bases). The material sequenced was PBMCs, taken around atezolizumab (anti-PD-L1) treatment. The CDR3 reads CASSSGARGVGAKNIQYF. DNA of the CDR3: TGTGCCAGCAGCTCGGGGGCTCGGGGGGTAGGGGCCAAAAACATTCAGTACTTC. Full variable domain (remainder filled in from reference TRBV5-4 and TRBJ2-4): ETGVTQSPTHLIKTRGQQVTLRCSSQSGHNTVSWYQQALGQGPQFIFQYYREEENGRGNFPPRFSGLQFPNYSSELNVNALELDDSALYLCASSSGARGVGAKNIQYFGAGTRLSVL.